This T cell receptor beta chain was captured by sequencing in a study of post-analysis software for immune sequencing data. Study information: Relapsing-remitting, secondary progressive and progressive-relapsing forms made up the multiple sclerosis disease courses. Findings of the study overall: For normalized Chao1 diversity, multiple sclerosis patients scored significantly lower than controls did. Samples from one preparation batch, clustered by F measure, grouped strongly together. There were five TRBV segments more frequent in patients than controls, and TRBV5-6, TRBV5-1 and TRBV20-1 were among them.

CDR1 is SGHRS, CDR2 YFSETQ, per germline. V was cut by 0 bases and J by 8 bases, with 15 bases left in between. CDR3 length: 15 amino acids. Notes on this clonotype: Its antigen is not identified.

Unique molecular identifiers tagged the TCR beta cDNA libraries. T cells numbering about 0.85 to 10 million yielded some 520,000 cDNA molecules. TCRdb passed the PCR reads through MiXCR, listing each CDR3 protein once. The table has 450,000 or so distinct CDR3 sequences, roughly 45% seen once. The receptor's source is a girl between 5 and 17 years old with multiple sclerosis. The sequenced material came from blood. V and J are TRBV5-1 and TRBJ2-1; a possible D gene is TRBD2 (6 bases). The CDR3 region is CASSLAPGETDEQFF. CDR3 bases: TGCGCCAGCAGCTTGGCCCCGGGGGAGACCGATGAGCAGTTCTTC.